Following are 2 T cell receptor beta chains from one sample sequenced in a study of molecular identifiers for immune sequencing clone quantification. TCRdb re-called the PCR reads with MiXCR, one entry per CDR3 protein. The sample has around 460,000 distinct CDR3 sequences; roughly a fifth are singletons. Sequenced: naive CD8+ T cells from blood, with Jurkat cell RNA spiked in. Indicated subset: FACS-sorted CD8+CD4-CCR7+CD45RA+ naive T cells. These receptors came from a human donor in good health. Some libraries in this study had Jurkat cell RNA spiked in.

This clonotype has at least ten counts. V usage is TRBV5-1 and J usage is TRBJ2-7; no reliable D call. The germline V gene encodes CDR1 SGHRS and CDR2 YFSETQ. V shed 1 base and J shed 0 bases, with 5 bases lying between them. The CDR3 has 13 residues. As DNA, the CDR3 is TGCGCCAGCAGCTTGACAGTCTCCTACGAGCAGTACTTC. Amino acids: CASSLTVSYEQYF.

This clonotype was observed a handful of times. This chain connects TRBV6-6 to TRBJ1-1, with D possibly being TRBD1 (5 bases). Deletions cut 0 bases from V and 0 bases from J, with 8 bases between. The germline CDR1 and CDR2 sequences are MNHNY and SVGAGI (reference sequence). The CDR3 length is 15 residues. CDR3 protein: CASSYSKGMNTEAFF. The DNA of the CDR3 is TGTGCCAGCAGTTACTCAAAGGGGATGAACACTGAAGCTTTCTTT.